Shown below are 8 T cell receptor beta chains from a single sample sequenced in a study of blood T cell repertoires in COVID-19. Measured with immunoSEQ multiplex PCR; TCRdb has only the in-frame clones, and not every one. The table shows about 80,000 clones, with 70% to 90% occurring only once. Input material: peripheral blood. The receptor set was obtained from a woman at least 80 years old with acute or convalescent COVID-19.

The chain couples TRBV18 to TRBJ1-2, with unresolved D. The CDR3 extends over 15 amino acids. V lost 3 bases and J 4 bases, leaving 15 bases between the germline ends. Germline V gene lookup returns CDR1 KGHSH and CDR2 LQKENI. The CDR3 sequence: CASSPPPPGGYGYTF. The CDR3 region has the DNA TGTGCCAGCTCACCTCCCCCACCGGGAGGCTATGGCTACACCTTC.

V is TRBV14 and J is TRBJ2-1; the D gene is possibly TRBD2 (6 bases). Germline values: CDR1 SGHDN, CDR2 FVKESK. V lost 4 bases, J lost 0 bases, and 13 bases lay in between. The CDR3 has 16 amino acids. The CDR3 is CASSRTAGSSYNEQFF. The CDR3 DNA follows: TGTGCCAGCAGCCGAACAGCGGGTAGCTCCTACAATGAGCAGTTCTTC.

The chain recombines TRBV5-1 with TRBJ2-1; D gene uncertain. Germline V gives CDR1 SGHRS, CDR2 YFSETQ. With 3 bases removed from V and 11 bases from J, the gap between germline ends came to 27 bases. CDR3 length equals 17 residues. The CDR3 DNA sequence: TGCGCCAGCAGCTCCGGGTTCGCGGATTCTACAATGAGGAAGCAGTTCTTC. This encodes CASSSGFADSTMRKQFF. Looking up the rest from reference TRBV5-1 and TRBJ2-1 gives the full variable domain: KAGVTQTPRYLIKTRGQQVTLSCSPISGHRSVSWYQQTPGQGLQFLFEYFSETQRNKGNFPGRFSGRQFSNSRSEMNVSTLELGDSALYLCASSSGFADSTMRKQFFGPGTRLTVL.

The chain joins TRBV7-6 to TRBJ1-3, with a possible D match to TRBD1 (5 bases). CDR1 and CDR2 (germline): SGHVS, FNYEAQ. Trimming removed 3 bases from V and 4 bases from J, with 13 bases in between. The CDR3 consists of 15 residues. This CDR3 is CASSLFTGSGNTIYF. CDR3 nucleotide sequence: TGTGCCAGCAGCTTGTTCACAGGATCGGGAAACACCATATATTTT.

The chain has TRBV5-8 and TRBJ1-2; the D gene is possibly TRBD1 (6 bases). Germline CDR1 reads SGHTS; CDR2 reads YDEGEE. Trimming took 3 bases from V and 4 from J, leaving 22 bases between them. The CDR3 runs 17 residues. DNA for the CDR3: TGTGCCAGCAGCTCCGGGACAAAGCCGACTCCCCTCTATGGCTACACCTTC. This encodes CASSSGTKPTPLYGYTF.

The gene calls are TRBV30 and TRBJ1-4, with D uncertain. The CDR3 is 13 residues long. V dropped 0 bases and J dropped 2 bases, with 4 bases sitting between them. Germline V gene sequence: CDR1 GTSNPN, CDR2 SVGIG (reference sequence). CDR3 protein: CAWSVQTNEKLFF. DNA of the CDR3: TGTGCCTGGAGTGTACAGACTAATGAAAAACTGTTTTTT.

The chain carries TRBV19 and TRBJ2-3; 13 nucleotides match TRBD2. Losses at the gene ends were 4 bases for V and 2 bases for J; bases not matched to a gene: 3. Germline V gene sequence: CDR1 LNHDA, CDR2 SQIVND (reference sequence). This CDR3 comprises 16 residues. Written as DNA, the CDR3 is TGTGCCAGTAGTACGGGACTAGCGGGACCCACAGATACGCAGTATTTT. It translates to CASSTGLAGPTDTQYF.

This chain uses TRBV27 with TRBJ2-7; 11 nucleotides align to TRBD2. Germline values: CDR1 MNHEY, CDR2 SMNVEV (reference sequence). The CDR3 extends over 15 amino acids. With 4 bases clipped from V and 1 base from J, the junction kept 3 bases outside the gene matches. The CDR3 is CASSSLAGGSYEQYF. CDR3 DNA: TGTGCCAGCAGTTCTCTAGCGGGGGGTTCCTACGAGCAGTACTTC.